A single T cell receptor beta chain is shown here with its context. Its antigen is unknown. The data stem from a study of brain T cells in children with intractable seizures. Sequencing was limited to surgery cases with top T cell transcript signatures in brain tissue. Before surgery, patients took at least one anti-epileptic drug. The assay was immunoSEQ multiplex PCR, and TCRdb's table has in-frame clones only and misses some. The sample shows about 80,000 clones, around 91% of them seen only once. Germline values: CDR1 SEHNR, CDR2 FQNEAQ (reference sequence). The CDR3 totals 16 residues. V was clipped by 3 bases and J by 9 bases; unmatched bases: 13. Overall study findings and caveats: Absence of clones before surgery may stem from lower sequencing depth.

The source material was peripheral blood, sampled at surgery. The TCR was taken from a girl aged 2-10 years with Rasmussen encephalitis and intractable seizures. The chain couples TRBV7-9 to TRBJ2-1, with 8 nucleotides matching TRBD2. This chain's CDR3 is CASSLRNGREFSEQFF. The CDR3 bases are TGTGCCAGCAGCTTGAGAAACGGGAGGGAGTTTAGTGAGCAGTTCTTC.